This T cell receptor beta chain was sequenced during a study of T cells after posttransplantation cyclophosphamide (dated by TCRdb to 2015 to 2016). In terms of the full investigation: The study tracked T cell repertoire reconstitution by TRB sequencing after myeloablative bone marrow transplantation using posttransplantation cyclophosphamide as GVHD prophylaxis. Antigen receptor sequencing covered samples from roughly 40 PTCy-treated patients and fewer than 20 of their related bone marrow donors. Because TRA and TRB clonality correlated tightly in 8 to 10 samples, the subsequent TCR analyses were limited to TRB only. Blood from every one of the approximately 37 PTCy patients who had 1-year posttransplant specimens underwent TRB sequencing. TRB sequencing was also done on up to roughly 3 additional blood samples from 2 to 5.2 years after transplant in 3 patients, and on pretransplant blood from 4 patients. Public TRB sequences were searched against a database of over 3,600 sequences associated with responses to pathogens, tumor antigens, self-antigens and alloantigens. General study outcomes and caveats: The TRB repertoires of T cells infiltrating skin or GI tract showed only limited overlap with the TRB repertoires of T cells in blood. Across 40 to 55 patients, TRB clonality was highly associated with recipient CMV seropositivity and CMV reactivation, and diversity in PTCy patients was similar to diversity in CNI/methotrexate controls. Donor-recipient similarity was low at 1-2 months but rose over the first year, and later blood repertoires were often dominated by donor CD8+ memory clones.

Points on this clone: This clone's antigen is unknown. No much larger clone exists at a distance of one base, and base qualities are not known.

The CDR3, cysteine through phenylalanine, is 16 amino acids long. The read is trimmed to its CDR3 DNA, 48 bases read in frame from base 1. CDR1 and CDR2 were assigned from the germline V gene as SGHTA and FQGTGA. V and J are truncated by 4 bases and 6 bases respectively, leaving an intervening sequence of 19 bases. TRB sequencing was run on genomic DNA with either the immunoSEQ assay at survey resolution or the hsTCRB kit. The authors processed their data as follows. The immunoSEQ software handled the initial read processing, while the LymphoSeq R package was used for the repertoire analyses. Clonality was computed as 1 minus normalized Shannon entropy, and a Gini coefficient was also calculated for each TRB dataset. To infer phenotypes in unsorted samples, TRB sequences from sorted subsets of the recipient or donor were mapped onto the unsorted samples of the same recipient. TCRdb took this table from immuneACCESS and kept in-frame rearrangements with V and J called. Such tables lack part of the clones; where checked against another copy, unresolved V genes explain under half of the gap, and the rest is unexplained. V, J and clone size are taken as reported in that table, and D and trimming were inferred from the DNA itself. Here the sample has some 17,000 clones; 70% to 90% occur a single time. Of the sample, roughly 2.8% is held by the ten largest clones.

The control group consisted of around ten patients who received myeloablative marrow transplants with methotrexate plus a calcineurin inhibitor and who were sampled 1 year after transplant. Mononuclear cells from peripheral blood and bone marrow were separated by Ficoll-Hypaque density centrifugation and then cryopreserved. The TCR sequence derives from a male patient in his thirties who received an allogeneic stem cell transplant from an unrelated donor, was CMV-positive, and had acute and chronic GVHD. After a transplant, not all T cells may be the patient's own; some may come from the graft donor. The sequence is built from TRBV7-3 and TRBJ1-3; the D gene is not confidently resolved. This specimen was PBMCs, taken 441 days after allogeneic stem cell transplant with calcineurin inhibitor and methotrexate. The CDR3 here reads CASSSGRLTRENTIYF. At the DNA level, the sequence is TGTGCCAGCAGCTCTGGACGACTCACCCGGGAAAACACCATATATTTT. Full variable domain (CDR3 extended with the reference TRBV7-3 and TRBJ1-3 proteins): GAGVSQTPSNKVTEKGKYVELRCDPISGHTALYWYRQSLGQGPEFLIYFQGTGAADDSGLPNDRFFAVRPEGSVSTLKIQRTERGDSAVYLCASSSGRLTRENTIYFGEGSWLTVV.